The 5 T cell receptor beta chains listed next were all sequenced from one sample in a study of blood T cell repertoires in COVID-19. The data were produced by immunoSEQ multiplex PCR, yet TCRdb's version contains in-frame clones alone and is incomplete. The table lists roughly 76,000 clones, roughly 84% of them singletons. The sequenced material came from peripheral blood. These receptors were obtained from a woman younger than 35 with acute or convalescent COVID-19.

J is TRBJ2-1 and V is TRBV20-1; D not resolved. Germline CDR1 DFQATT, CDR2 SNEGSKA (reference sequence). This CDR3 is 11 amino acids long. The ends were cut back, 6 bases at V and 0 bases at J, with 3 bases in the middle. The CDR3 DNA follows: TGCAGTGCCCTCTCCTACAATGAGCAGTTCTTC. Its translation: CSALSYNEQFF.

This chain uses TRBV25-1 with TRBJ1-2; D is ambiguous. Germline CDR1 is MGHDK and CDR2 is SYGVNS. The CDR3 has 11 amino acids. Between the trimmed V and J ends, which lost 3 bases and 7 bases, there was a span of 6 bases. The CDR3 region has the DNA TGTGCCAGCAGTGATTTTAGTGGCTACACCTTC. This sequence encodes CASSDFSGYTF.

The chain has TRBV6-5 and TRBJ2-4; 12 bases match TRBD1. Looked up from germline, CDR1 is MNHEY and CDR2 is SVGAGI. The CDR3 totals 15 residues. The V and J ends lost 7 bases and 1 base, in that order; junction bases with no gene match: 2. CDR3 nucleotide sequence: TGTGCCAGCAAAGGGACAGGGGGCGCCAAAAACATTCAGTACTTC. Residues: CASKGTGGAKNIQYF.

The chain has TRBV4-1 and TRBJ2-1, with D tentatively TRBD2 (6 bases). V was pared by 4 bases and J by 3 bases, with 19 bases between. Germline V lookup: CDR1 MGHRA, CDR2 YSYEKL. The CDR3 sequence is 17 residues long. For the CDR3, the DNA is TGCGCCAGCAGCCGGGTAGCGGAGAGCCCCAACTACAATGAGCAGTTCTTC. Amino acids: CASSRVAESPNYNEQFF.

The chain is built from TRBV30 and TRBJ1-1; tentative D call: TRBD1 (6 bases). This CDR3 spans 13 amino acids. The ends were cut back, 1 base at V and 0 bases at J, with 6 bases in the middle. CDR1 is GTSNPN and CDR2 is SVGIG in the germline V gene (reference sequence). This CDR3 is CAWSGQVNTEAFF. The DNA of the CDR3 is TGTGCCTGGAGTGGACAGGTGAACACTGAAGCTTTCTTT.